The 18 T cell receptor beta chains in this list originate from one sample, sequenced in a study of neurological immune-mediated disorders. Time point given: longitudinal time-point 3. A single record per CDR3 protein comes from TCRdb applying MiXCR to the 5' RACE reads. The sample records roughly 100,000 distinct CDR3 sequences, 10% to 13% being singletons. The sample comprised PBMCs. All receptors derive from a female donor with HTLV-1-associated myelopathy (HAM/TSP).

This clonotype was counted at least ten times. The chain is built from TRBV5-6 and TRBJ2-3; D gene unclear. The ends were cut back, 0 bases at V and 3 bases at J, with 8 bases in the middle. CDR1 SGHDT and CDR2 YYEEEE come from the germline V gene. This CDR3 has 14 residues. CDR3 protein: CASSLVHETDTQYF. CDR3 sequence (DNA): TGTGCCAGCAGCTTGGTGCACGAAACAGATACGCAGTATTTT.

V usage is TRBV5-4 and J usage is TRBJ2-5; no clear D. Germline V CDR1 and CDR2: SGHNT, YYREEE (reference sequence). CDR3 length: 14 amino acids. The V end was cut by 1 base, the J end by 5 bases, with 12 bases between. As DNA, the CDR3 is TGTGCCAGCAGCTTGTCTGGGCCCAGGGAGACCCAGTACTTC. This encodes CASSLSGPRETQYF.

This clonotype was detected ten times or more. The chain joins TRBV7-9 to TRBJ2-7, with 14 nucleotides matching TRBD2. Germline V lookup: CDR1 SEHNR, CDR2 FQNEAQ (reference sequence). After removal of 5 bases from V and 0 bases from J, the junction contained 9 bases not matched to a gene. The CDR3 runs 18 residues. The CDR3 spells CASSAGLAGDLRSYEQYF. CDR3 coding DNA: TGTGCCAGCAGCGCGGGACTAGCGGGGGACCTCCGCTCCTACGAGCAGTACTTC. Looking up the rest from reference TRBV7-9 and TRBJ2-7 gives the full variable domain: DTGVSQNPRHKITKRGQNVTFRCDPISEHNRLYWYRQTLGQGPEFLTYFQNEAQLEKSRLLSDRFSAERPKGSFSTLEIQRTEQGDSAMYLCASSAGLAGDLRSYEQYFGPGTRLTVT.

The chain combines TRBV2 with TRBJ2-5; maybe TRBD1 (6 bases). The CDR3 runs 16 residues. Germline values: CDR1 SNHLY, CDR2 FYNNEI. V gave up 5 bases and J gave up 2 bases, with 18 bases separating them. CDR3 sequence: CASSPIRTVSQETQYF. The CDR3 coding sequence is TGTGCCAGCAGTCCGATACGGACAGTTTCACAAGAGACCCAGTACTTC.

J is TRBJ2-2 and V is TRBV12-3 or TRBV12-4; no clear D. V lost 2 bases and J 4 bases, leaving 8 bases between the germline ends. CDR3 length: 14 amino acids. This chain's CDR3 is CASSLNAPTGELFF. The CDR3 DNA sequence: TGTGCCAGCAGTTTAAATGCACCCACCGGGGAGCTGTTTTTT.

This clonotype was seen repeatedly, ten times or more. The V call is TRBV2, the J call TRBJ2-7, with D unresolved. With 6 bases removed from V and 7 bases from J, the gap between germline ends came to 13 bases. The length of the CDR3 is 12 residues. Germline assignment: CDR1 SNHLY and CDR2 FYNNEI. CDR3 sequence reads: CASSLGSGEQYF. As DNA, the CDR3 is TGTGCCAGCAGCTTAGGGTCCGGGGAGCAGTACTTC.

In this sample, this clonotype turned up many times. The chain couples TRBV7-2 to TRBJ2-7; a weak D match, TRBD1 (5 bases). The J call may be faulty, since TRBJ2-5 better matches the DNA end. Germline lookup yields CDR1 SGHTA and CDR2 FQGNSA. The CDR3 covers 13 residues. CDR3 nucleotides: TGTGCCAGCAGCCGAGAGAGAGACAGGACCCAGTACTTC. Translated, it gives CASSRERDRTQYF.

This clonotype came up many times. The CDR3 is CSARRRQTATDTQYF. The CDR3 nucleotides are TGCAGTGCTCGCAGGAGACAAACTGCCACAGATACGCAGTATTTT. The rearrangement joins TRBV20-1 to TRBJ2-3; D unclear. This CDR3 contains 15 residues. The germline V gene has CDR1 DFQATT and CDR2 SNEGSKA (reference sequence). V was trimmed by 5 bases and J by 2 bases, leaving 17 bases between them.

The table lists this clonotype with many counts. The rearrangement uses TRBV28 and TRBJ2-6; TRBD2 aligns across 8 bases. Germline V gives CDR1 MDHEN, CDR2 SYDVKM. The CDR3 loop spans 17 amino acids. V lost 3 bases, J lost 0 bases, and 4 bases stayed unmatched. CDR3 sequence reads: CASSFGGGTSGANVLTF. In nucleotides, the CDR3 is TGTGCCAGCAGTTTCGGCGGGGGGACCTCTGGGGCCAACGTCCTGACTTTC.

This clonotype was counted ten times or more. The rearrangement links TRBV29-1 to TRBJ1-1; possible D gene TRBD1, 5 bases. The V gene's germline CDR1 is SQVTM and CDR2 ANQGSEA. Trimming cost V 7 bases and J 5 bases, with 14 bases left between them. The CDR3 length is 12 residues. In nucleotides, the CDR3 is TGCAGCGCTTCGGCCAGGGAGACTGAAGCTTTCTTT. This sequence encodes CSASARETEAFF.

This clonotype was seen many times. The V and J genes are TRBV20-1 and TRBJ2-5; 9 bases map to TRBD2. J gave up 1 base and V 6 bases, and 9 bases lay outside the gene matches. The CDR3 extends over 15 amino acids. Germline CDR1 reads DFQATT; CDR2 reads SNEGSKA (reference sequence). The CDR3 region has the DNA TGCAGTGCGAGTGGGGCTAGCGGGGCCCAAGAGACCCAGTACTTC. It specifies CSASGASGAQETQYF.

This clonotype was recorded many times. This chain joins TRBV5-5 and TRBJ2-7, with a tentative D call TRBD1 (5 bases). The CDR3 is 15 residues long. Trimming removed 2 bases at V and 9 bases at J, with 21 bases between. From germline, CDR1 is SGHKS and CDR2 YYEKEE (reference sequence). The CDR3 sequence is CASSFLDSGFTGQYF. The CDR3 region has the DNA TGTGCCAGCAGCTTCCTCGACAGTGGGTTCACCGGGCAGTACTTC.

This clonotype was counted many times. J is TRBJ1-5 and V is TRBV28; 12 bases are a match to TRBD1. V trimming: 6 bases; J trimming: 1 base; junction bases outside the gene matches: 1. CDR1 is MDHEN, CDR2 SYDVKM, per germline. The CDR3 spans 15 residues. CDR3 protein: CASRGQGASNQPQHF. The CDR3 region has the DNA TGTGCCAGCAGGGGACAGGGGGCAAGCAATCAGCCCCAGCATTTT.

The chain combines TRBV5-1 with TRBJ1-1; no reliable D call. Germline CDR1 SGHRS, CDR2 YFSETQ. V lost 0 bases and J lost 8, with 14 bases in between. The CDR3 covers 14 residues. CDR3 sequence: CASSLVSKLSEAFF. The CDR3 DNA sequence: TGCGCCAGCAGCTTGGTGAGCAAGTTATCGGAAGCTTTCTTT. Full variable domain (rest looked up from reference TRBV5-1 and TRBJ1-1): KAGVTQTPRYLIKTRGQQVTLSCSPISGHRSVSWYQQTPGQGLQFLFEYFSETQRNKGNFPGRFSGRQFSNSRSEMNVSTLELGDSALYLCASSLVSKLSEAFFGQGTRLTVV.

This clonotype showed up many times. The rearrangement uses TRBV6-2 or TRBV6-3 and TRBJ2-3; 9 bases are a match to TRBD2. Germline V gene data show CDR1 as MNHEY and CDR2 as SVGEGT. V gave up 8 bases and J gave up 2 bases; unmatched junction bases: 17. The CDR3 is 18 residues long. The CDR3 region is CASRHPETSGTPTDTQYF. The CDR3 region has the DNA TGTGCCAGCCGACACCCCGAGACTAGCGGAACCCCCACAGATACGCAGTATTTT.

This clonotype has ten or more counts. The CDR3 DNA reads as TGTGCCAGCAGCTTCCCGCTGGGGGGCCGCAACACCGGGGAGCTGTTTTTT. Translation gives CASSFPLGGRNTGELFF. The J gene is TRBJ2-2, the V gene TRBV7-2; possibly TRBD1 or TRBD2 for D (6 bases each). V shed 3 bases and J shed 2 bases, with 16 bases lying between them. The CDR3 has 17 amino acids. Germline CDR1 and CDR2: SGHTA and FQGNSA.

This clonotype was picked up many times. The V call is TRBV5-1, the J call TRBJ2-6; the D is unclear. The CDR3 totals 15 residues. Germline CDR1 is SGHRS and CDR2 is YFSETQ. V lost 0 bases to trimming and J lost 2 bases, with 6 bases between them. The CDR3 DNA follows: TGCGCCAGCAGCTTGGGTGAGACTGGGGCCAACGTCCTGACTTTC. It specifies CASSLGETGANVLTF.

This clonotype has more than one count but fewer than ten. This chain connects TRBV6-6 to TRBJ2-3; D is tentatively TRBD1 or TRBD2 (5 bases each). This CDR3 is 17 amino acids long. Trimming left V 8 bases short and J 2 bases short, with 23 bases between. CDR1 is MNHNY, CDR2 SVGAGI, per germline (reference sequence). CDR3 amino acids: CASRRTGTTGNTDTQYF. CDR3 bases: TGTGCCAGCCGCAGAACCGGGACCACCGGTAACACAGATACGCAGTATTTT.